This T cell receptor beta chain comes out of a study of response to subunit inactivated influenza vaccine. Study outcomes and limitations: Authors suggested seasonal influenza vaccinations each recruit few new T cells.

This clonotype was observed a handful of times. Its antigen is as yet unknown. Deletions cut 1 base from V and 4 bases from J, with 17 bases between. The CDR3 consists of 17 residues. Germline V CDR1 and CDR2: KGHSH, LQKENI. Via MiXCR, TCRdb re-called the RT-PCR reads, giving one row per CDR3 protein. The sample yields 450,000 to 550,000 distinct CDR3 sequences, 25% seen once. The genes are TRBV18 and TRBJ2-1; D may be TRBD2 (5 bases). The origin of this receptor is a man in his forties or fifties who received an inactivated influenza vaccine. This sample comprised CD4+ T cells sorted from PBMCs, obtained around 5 days after vaccination. In nucleotides, the CDR3 is TGTGCCAGCTCACCACGTCCACTAGAAGCAGGATACAATGAGCAGTTCTTC. It translates to CASSPRPLEAGYNEQFF.